This entry is about one TCR beta chain. The antigen remains undetermined. Beta-chain TCR CDR3 regions were amplified from RNA transcripts. First-round RT-PCR with HTBI primers preceded a second-round multiplex PCR. TCRdb redid the calling of the multiplex PCR reads with MiXCR, one entry per CDR3 protein. The table shows over a million distinct CDR3 sequences, with less than 45% occurring only once. Only newly diagnosed hyperthyroidism patients aged 18 to 65, with under 2 months' duration, were enrolled. This entry comes from a study of Graves' ophthalmopathy and Graves' hyperthyroidism. Study-wide results and caveats: Blood also contained most of the expanded thyroid clonotypes above 0.001 frequency. This model predicted ophthalmopathy progression (sensitivity 65% to 71%, specificity about 72%).

The sequence came from an adult man with Graves' hyperthyroidism. Input material: peripheral blood or thyroid tissue (not recorded which).

This CDR3 is CASKVQGWEGQYF. The CDR3 nucleotides read TGTGCCAGCAAGGTACAGGGCTGGGAAGGGCAGTACTTC. The chain links TRBV10-3 to TRBJ2-7; possible D gene TRBD1, 6 bases. CDR1 and CDR2 from the germline V gene are ENHRY and SYGVKD. Trimming took off 10 bases at V and 9 bases at J, with 22 bases between the two ends. This CDR3 is 13 amino acids long.